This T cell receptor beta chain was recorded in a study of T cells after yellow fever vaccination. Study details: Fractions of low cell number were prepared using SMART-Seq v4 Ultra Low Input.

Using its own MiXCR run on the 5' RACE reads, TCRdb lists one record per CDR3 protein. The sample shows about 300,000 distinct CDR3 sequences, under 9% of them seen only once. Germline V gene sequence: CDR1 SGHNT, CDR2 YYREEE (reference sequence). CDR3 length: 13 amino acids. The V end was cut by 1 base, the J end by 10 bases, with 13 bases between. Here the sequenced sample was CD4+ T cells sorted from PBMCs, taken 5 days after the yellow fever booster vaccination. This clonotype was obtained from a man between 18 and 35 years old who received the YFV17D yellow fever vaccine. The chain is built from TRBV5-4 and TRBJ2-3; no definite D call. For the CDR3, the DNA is TGTGCCAGCAGCTTGTACACTGAGGTGGCGCAGTATTTT. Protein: CASSLYTEVAQYF.